This is a list of T cell receptor beta chains from one sample in a study of response to subunit inactivated influenza vaccine. TCRdb itself ran the RT-PCR reads through MiXCR, one entry per CDR3 protein. Of hundreds of thousands of distinct CDR3 sequences in the sample, 10% to 15% are singletons; the top ten hold around 13%. The input for sequencing was PBMCs from blood, taken about 40 days after vaccination. The source is a man over 45 who received an inactivated influenza vaccine. Each CDR3 is given with its conserved first and last residue. A D gene is named only where the DNA matches it firmly. The size entry is marked missing in some rows and otherwise reads once, few, many or a size class.

cdr3_aa: CASSYSIVTSGKAKNIQYF
cdr3_nt: TGTGCCAGCAGTTACTCGATAGTCACCTCCGGAAAAGCCAAAAACATTCAGTACTTC
cdr3_length: 19
clone_size: NA
j_call: TRBJ2-4
d_call: NA
v_call: TRBV6-5

cdr3_aa: CASSAQTSGANNEQFF
cdr3_nt: TGTGCCAGCAGTGCGCAAACTAGCGGAGCTAACAATGAGCAGTTCTTC
cdr3_length: 16
clone_size: few
j_call: TRBJ2-1
d_call: TRBD2
v_call: TRBV12-3/TRBV12-4

cdr3_aa: CASSLGTRNEQFF
cdr3_nt: TGTGCCAGCAGCTTGGGGACTAGGAATGAGCAGTTCTTC
cdr3_length: 13
clone_size: many
j_call: TRBJ2-1
d_call: TRBD2
v_call: TRBV7-2

cdr3_aa: CASSVRDSLNEQFF
cdr3_nt: TGTGCCAGCAGTGTCCGGGACAGTCTCAATGAGCAGTTCTTC
cdr3_length: 14
clone_size: few
j_call: TRBJ2-1
d_call: TRBD1
v_call: TRBV6-1

cdr3_aa: CASSLNRLNYEQYF
cdr3_nt: TGTGCCAGCAGCTTGAACAGACTGAACTACGAGCAGTACTTC
cdr3_length: 14
clone_size: NA
j_call: TRBJ2-7
d_call: NA
v_call: TRBV5-6

cdr3_aa: CASSLEARGSYGYTF
cdr3_nt: TGTGCCAGCAGCTTAGAGGCGAGGGGGTCCTATGGCTACACCTTC
cdr3_length: 15
clone_size: few
j_call: TRBJ1-2
d_call: NA
v_call: TRBV7-8

cdr3_aa: CSARLPSQPNYGYTF
cdr3_nt: TGCAGTGCTAGGTTGCCATCGCAGCCTAACTATGGCTACACCTTC
cdr3_length: 15
clone_size: many
j_call: TRBJ1-2
d_call: NA
v_call: TRBV20-1

cdr3_aa: CASSLMAGTLTDTQYF
cdr3_nt: TGCGCCAGCAGCTTGATGGCGGGGACACTCACAGATACGCAGTATTTT
cdr3_length: 16
clone_size: NA
j_call: TRBJ2-3
d_call: NA
v_call: TRBV5-1

cdr3_aa: CSASRIYSNQPQHF
cdr3_nt: TGCAGTGCTAGTAGAATTTATAGCAATCAGCCCCAGCATTTT
cdr3_length: 14
clone_size: NA
j_call: TRBJ1-5
d_call: NA
v_call: TRBV20-1

cdr3_aa: CASRISYQETQYF
cdr3_nt: TGTGCCAGCAGGATAAGCTACCAAGAGACCCAGTACTTC
cdr3_length: 13
clone_size: few
j_call: TRBJ2-5
d_call: NA
v_call: TRBV6-1

cdr3_aa: CASSLEELSPYNEQFF
cdr3_nt: TGCGCCAGCAGCTTGGAGGAGCTTTCACCCTACAATGAGCAGTTCTTC
cdr3_length: 16
clone_size: NA
j_call: TRBJ2-1
d_call: NA
v_call: TRBV5-1

cdr3_aa: CASSQSPGQGAFVPIQYF
cdr3_nt: TGCGCCAGCAGCCAATCCCCGGGACAGGGGGCTTTTGTCCCTATTCAGTACTTC
cdr3_length: 18
clone_size: NA
j_call: TRBJ2-4
d_call: TRBD1
v_call: TRBV4-3

cdr3_aa: CASSPSDRISYEQYF
cdr3_nt: TGTGCCAGCAGTCCATCCGACAGGATCTCCTACGAGCAGTACTTC
cdr3_length: 15
clone_size: NA
j_call: TRBJ2-7
d_call: NA
v_call: TRBV12-3/TRBV12-4

cdr3_aa: CASNSKDRANYGYTF
cdr3_nt: TGTGCCAGCAATTCCAAAGACAGGGCTAACTATGGCTACACCTTC
cdr3_length: 15
clone_size: few
j_call: TRBJ1-2
d_call: TRBD1
v_call: TRBV6-5

cdr3_aa: CASSPSARATDTQYF
cdr3_nt: TGTGCCAGCAGTCCCAGCGCGAGGGCCACAGATACGCAGTATTTT
cdr3_length: 15
clone_size: few
j_call: TRBJ2-3
d_call: NA
v_call: TRBV27

cdr3_aa: CSARLGAYSNQPQHF
cdr3_nt: TGCAGTGCTAGACTAGGAGCCTATAGCAATCAGCCCCAGCATTTT
cdr3_length: 15
clone_size: few
j_call: TRBJ1-5
d_call: NA
v_call: TRBV20-1

cdr3_aa: CATSSGARAQYF
cdr3_nt: TGTGCCACCAGTTCTGGGGCGAGAGCGCAGTATTTT
cdr3_length: 12
clone_size: many
j_call: TRBJ2-3
d_call: NA
v_call: TRBV24-1

cdr3_aa: CASSYSIFGEDSYGYTF
cdr3_nt: TGTGCCAGCAGTTACTCTATCTTCGGGGAGGACAGCTATGGCTACACCTTC
cdr3_length: 17
clone_size: NA
j_call: TRBJ1-2
d_call: NA
v_call: TRBV6-5

cdr3_aa: CASSHSTGLSSYEQYF
cdr3_nt: TGTGCCAGCAGCCACAGTACAGGGTTGAGCTCCTACGAGCAGTACTTC
cdr3_length: 16
clone_size: few
j_call: TRBJ2-7
d_call: NA
v_call: TRBV7-9